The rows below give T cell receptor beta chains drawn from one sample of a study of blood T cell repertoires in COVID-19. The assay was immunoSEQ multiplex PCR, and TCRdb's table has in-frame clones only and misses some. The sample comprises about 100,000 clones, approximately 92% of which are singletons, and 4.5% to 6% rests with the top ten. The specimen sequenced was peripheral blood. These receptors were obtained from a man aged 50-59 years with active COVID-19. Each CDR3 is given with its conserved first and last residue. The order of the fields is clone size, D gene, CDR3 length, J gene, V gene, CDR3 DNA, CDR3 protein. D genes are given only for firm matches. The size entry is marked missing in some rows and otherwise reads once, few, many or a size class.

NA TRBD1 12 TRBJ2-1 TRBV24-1 TGTGCCACGAGACAGGGGTACAATGAGCAGTTCTTC CATRQGYNEQFF
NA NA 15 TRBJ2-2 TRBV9 TGTGCCAGCAGCGTCCATCCCCCCAACACCGGGGAGCTGTTTTTT CASSVHPPNTGELFF
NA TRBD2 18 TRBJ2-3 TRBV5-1 TGCGCCAGCAGCACCGGACTAGCGGGAGGACCAGGCACAGATACGCAGTATTTT CASSTGLAGGPGTDTQYF
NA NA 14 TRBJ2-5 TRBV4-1 TGCGCCAGCAGCCAAGGCGAACGGCAAGAGACCCAGTACTTC CASSQGERQETQYF
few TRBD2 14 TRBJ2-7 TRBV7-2 TGTGCCAGCAGCCGGACTAGCGGGAGCTACGAGCAGTACTTC CASSRTSGSYEQYF
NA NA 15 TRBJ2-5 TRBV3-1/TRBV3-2 TGTGCCAGCAGCCATCGTCAGGGGTTTCGGGAGACCCAGTACTTC CASSHRQGFRETQYF
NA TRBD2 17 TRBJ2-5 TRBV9 TGTGCCAGCAGCGCCCGACCCGGGACTAGCTCCCAAGAGACCCAGTACTTC CASSARPGTSSQETQYF
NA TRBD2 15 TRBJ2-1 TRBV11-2 TGTGCCAGCAGCTTAGGTACCCTAGCGGACAATGAGCAGTTCTTC CASSLGTLADNEQFF
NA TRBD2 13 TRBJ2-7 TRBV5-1 TGCGCCAGCAGCTTTGCGGGAGAGAGCGAGCAGTACTTC CASSFAGESEQYF
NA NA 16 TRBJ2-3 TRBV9 TGTGCCAGCAGCGTAGATGCAGGGGACGACACAGATACGCAGTATTTT CASSVDAGDDTDTQYF
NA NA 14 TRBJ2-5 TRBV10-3 TGTGCCATCAGTGAGTCGTCGGGAAAAGAGTCCCAGTACTTC CAISESSGKESQYF
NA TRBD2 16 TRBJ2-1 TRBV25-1 TGTGCCAGCAGGCCCTTTAGCGGGAGGGCCGGAGATGAGCAGTTCTTC CASRPFSGRAGDEQFF
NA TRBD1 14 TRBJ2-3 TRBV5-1 TGCGCCAGCAGCCCGACAGGGGGATCCGATACGCAGTATTTT CASSPTGGSDTQYF
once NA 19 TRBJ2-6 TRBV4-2 TGTGCCAGCAGCCCCTTCCCGACAGTCTTGAGCTCTGGGGCCAACGTCCTGACTTTC CASSPFPTVLSSGANVLTF
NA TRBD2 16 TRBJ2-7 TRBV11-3 TGTGCCAGCAGCTCCCAGGGACTAGCGGACACATACGAGCAGTACTTC CASSSQGLADTYEQYF